This T cell receptor beta chain emerged from a study of cytomegalovirus exposure and HLA in healthy donors. Study-wide results and caveats: Segments of the TCR beta V type were, in most cases, productive about 87% or about 30% of the time in an earlier analysis.

In this sample, this clone turned up once. Its antigen is not known. The PCR employed 60 Vbeta primers together with 13 Jbeta primers. Assay used: immunoSEQ multiplex PCR; TCRdb lists only in-frame clones, some missing. The repertoire has 100,000 to 150,000 clones, 75% to 90% of them found once; the top ten carry approximately 10%. Germline-derived CDR1 and CDR2 are SGHVS and FNYEAQ. This CDR3 has 17 residues. J gave up 1 base and V 1 base, and 9 bases lay outside the gene matches. Sequencing was performed on PBMCs. The sequence was collected from a man aged 30-40 years in good health and CMV-seropositive. This chain connects TRBV7-6 to TRBJ1-1; 7 nucleotides align to TRBD1. CDR3 residues: CASSLGGGPMANTEAFF. Written as DNA, the CDR3 is TGTGCCAGCAGCTTAGGAGGGGGCCCCATGGCGAACACTGAAGCTTTCTTT.